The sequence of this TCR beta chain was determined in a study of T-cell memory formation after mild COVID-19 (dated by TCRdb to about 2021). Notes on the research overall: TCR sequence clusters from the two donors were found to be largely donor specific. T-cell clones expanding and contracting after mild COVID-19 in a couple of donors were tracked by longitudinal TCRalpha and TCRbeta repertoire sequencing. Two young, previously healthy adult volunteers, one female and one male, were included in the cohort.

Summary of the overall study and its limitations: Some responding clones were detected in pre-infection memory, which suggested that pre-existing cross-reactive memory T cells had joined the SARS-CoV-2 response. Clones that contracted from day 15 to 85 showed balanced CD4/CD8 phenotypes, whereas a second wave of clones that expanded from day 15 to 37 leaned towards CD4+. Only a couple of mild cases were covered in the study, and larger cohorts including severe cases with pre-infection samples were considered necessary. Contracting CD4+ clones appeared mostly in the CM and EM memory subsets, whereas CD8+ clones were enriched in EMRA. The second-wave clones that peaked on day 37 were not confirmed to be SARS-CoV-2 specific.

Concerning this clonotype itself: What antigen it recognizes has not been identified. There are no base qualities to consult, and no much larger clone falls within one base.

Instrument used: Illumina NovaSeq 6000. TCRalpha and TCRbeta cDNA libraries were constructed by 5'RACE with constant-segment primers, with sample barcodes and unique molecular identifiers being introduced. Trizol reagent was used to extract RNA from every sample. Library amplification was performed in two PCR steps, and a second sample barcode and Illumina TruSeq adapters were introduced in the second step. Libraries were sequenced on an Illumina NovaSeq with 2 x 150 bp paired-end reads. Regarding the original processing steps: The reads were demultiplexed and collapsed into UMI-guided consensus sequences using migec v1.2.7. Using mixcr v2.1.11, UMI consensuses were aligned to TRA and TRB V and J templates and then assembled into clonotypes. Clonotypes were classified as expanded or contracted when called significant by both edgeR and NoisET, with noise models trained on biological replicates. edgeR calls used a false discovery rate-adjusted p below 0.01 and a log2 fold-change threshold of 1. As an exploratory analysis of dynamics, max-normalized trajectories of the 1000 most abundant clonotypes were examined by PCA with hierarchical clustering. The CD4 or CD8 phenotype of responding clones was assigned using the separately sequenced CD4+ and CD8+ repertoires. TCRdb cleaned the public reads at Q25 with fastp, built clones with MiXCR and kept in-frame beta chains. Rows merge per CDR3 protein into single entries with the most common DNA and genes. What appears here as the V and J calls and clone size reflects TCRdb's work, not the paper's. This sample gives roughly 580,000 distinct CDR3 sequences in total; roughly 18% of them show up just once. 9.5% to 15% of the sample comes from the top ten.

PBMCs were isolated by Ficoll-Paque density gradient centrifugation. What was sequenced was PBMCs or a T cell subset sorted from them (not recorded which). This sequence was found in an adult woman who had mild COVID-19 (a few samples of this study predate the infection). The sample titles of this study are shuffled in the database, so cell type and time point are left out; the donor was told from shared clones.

The nucleotide sequence reads as follows: TGTGCCACCAGTGATCCACTAAGCAAGGCGGATACGCAGTATTTT. Translated, this gives CATSDPLSKADTQYF. The V gene is TRBV24-1 and the J gene is TRBJ2-3, with the D segment identity uncertain. V lost 3 bases and J lost 6 bases; the stretch between them is 15 bases long. From its cysteine to its phenylalanine, the CDR3 spans 15 amino acids. The only DNA kept is the CDR3, 45 bases in frame from the first base. Via the germline V gene, CDR1 is KGHDR and CDR2 SFDVKD.